This is a list of T cell receptor beta chains from one sample in a study of blood T cells in healthy people across ages. MiXCR, applied by TCRdb to the 5' RACE reads, yields one record per CDR3 protein. Here the sample spans over 1,200,000 distinct CDR3 sequences, 45% to 70% being singletons. The sample consisted of blood. The receptors here all came from a man younger than 35 in good health. CDR3s include the opening cysteine and the closing phenylalanine or tryptophan. A D gene is named only where the DNA matches it firmly. Size tells how often a clone was seen (once, few, many) or the class of an expanded clone, and some rows leave it out.

TRBV29-1	TRBJ2-1	13	-	once	TGCAGCGTTGAAGAAGGCCGGTACGATGAGCAGTTCTTC	CSVEEGRYDEQFF
TRBV4-1	TRBJ2-2	14	-	-	TGCGCCAGCACTCTTTCGGGGGACACCGGGGAGCTGTTTTTT	CASTLSGDTGELFF
TRBV20-1	TRBJ2-1	22	TRBD2	-	TGCAGTGCTGCGCCCGGCCACCGACTAGCGGGGGGTCCTAAAAGCTCCTACAATGAGCAGTTCTTC	CSAAPGHRLAGGPKSSYNEQFF
TRBV9	TRBJ2-1	18	TRBD2	-	TGTGCCAGCAGCGTAGACCCCCGGGGGGGACTACGGTACAATGAGCAGTTCTTC	CASSVDPRGGLRYNEQFF
TRBV9	TRBJ1-6	15	-	-	TGTGCCAGCAGCGGGCGCGGGGCCGAACTTTCACCCCTCCACTTT	CASSGRGAELSPLHF
TRBV6-6	TRBJ2-3	16	TRBD1	-	TGTGCCAGCAGTTACCAGACAGGGGGCGGCGCAGATACGCAGTATTTT	CASSYQTGGGADTQYF
TRBV20-1	TRBJ1-2	14	TRBD1	-	TGCAGTGCTAGTGGACAGGACCTCTTCTATGGCTACACCTTC	CSASGQDLFYGYTF
TRBV20-1	TRBJ1-1	14	TRBD1	once	TGCAGTGCTAGTGCGGGACAGGCGAACACTGAAGCTTTCTTT	CSASAGQANTEAFF
TRBV4-1	TRBJ2-2	16	TRBD1	-	TGCGCCAGCAGCCTTACAGGGGGCTTCAACACCGGGGAGCTGTTTTTT	CASSLTGGFNTGELFF
TRBV5-1	TRBJ2-3	14	-	few	TGCGCCACCTTAGCGTTACGGAGCACAGATACGCAGTATTTT	CATLALRSTDTQYF
TRBV7-9	TRBJ1-4	16	-	-	TGTGCCAGCAGCTCCCTGCCCTTTGCAACTAATGAAAAACTGTTTTTT	CASSSLPFATNEKLFF
TRBV3-2	TRBJ2-3	10	-	-	TGTGCCAAAATTCCAGATACGCAGTATTTT	CAKIPDTQYF
TRBV29-1	TRBJ2-7	15	TRBD1	-	TGCAGCGTTGCCCCCGATGACAGGGATTACTACGAGCAGTACTTC	CSVAPDDRDYYEQYF
TRBV15	TRBJ1-5	15	-	-	TGTGCCACCAGCAGAGATAGGTCAGGGGTGCAGCCCCAGCATTTT	CATSRDRSGVQPQHF
TRBV24-1	TRBJ2-3	15	-	few	TGTGCCACGAGTCTGGGCGGTGGATCCACAGATACGCAGTATTTT	CATSLGGGSTDTQYF
TRBV6-6	TRBJ1-1	14	-	-	TGTGCCAGCAGTTACGAAAATCGAAACACTGAAGCTTTCTTT	CASSYENRNTEAFF
TRBV29-1	TRBJ2-5	13	-	-	TGCAGCGTTGGGGGGATTTTGACGGAGACCCAGTACTTC	CSVGGILTETQYF
TRBV29-1	TRBJ2-1	16	-	-	TGCAGCGTTGATCTCAGGGGTCTCAGCTCCTACAATGAGCAGTTCTTC	CSVDLRGLSSYNEQFF
TRBV11-2	TRBJ2-3	18	TRBD2	-	TGTGCCAGCAGCTTAAGGTGGAGCGGGGGGAGAGAGACAGATACGCAGTATTTT	CASSLRWSGGRETDTQYF
TRBV7-9	TRBJ2-5	14	TRBD1	-	TGTGCCAGCAGCTTTGGACAGGGCTTAGAGACCCAGTACTTC	CASSFGQGLETQYF
TRBV5-1	TRBJ2-6	17	-	few	TGCGCCAGCAGCTTGACCCTCCAAGGCTCTGGGGCCAACGTCCTGACTTTC	CASSLTLQGSGANVLTF
TRBV7-2	TRBJ2-7	13	TRBD1	few	TGTGCCAGCAGCTCCATAGGGGGCTCCCAGCAGTACTTC	CASSSIGGSQQYF
TRBV6-1	TRBJ1-2	15	TRBD1	-	TGTGCCAGCAGTGATGGGACAGGCAGAGACTATGGCTACACCTTC	CASSDGTGRDYGYTF
TRBV12-3/TRBV12-4	TRBJ1-6	15	-	many	TGTGCCAGCAGCGGGGGGGGCTCCTATAATTCACCCCTCCACTTT	CASSGGGSYNSPLHF
TRBV20-1	TRBJ1-2	12	-	-	TGCAGTGTGGACAGTGAGAACTATGGCTACACCTTC	CSVDSENYGYTF
TRBV27	TRBJ2-7	11	-	-	TGTGCCAGCAGTCTACTCGGCCCCCTGTACTTC	CASSLLGPLYF
TRBV4-2	TRBJ2-1	16	-	few	TGTGCCAGCAGCCAAGGATATGGGGGGCGCGGGAATGAGCAGTTCTTC	CASSQGYGGRGNEQFF
TRBV29-1	TRBJ2-7	14	-	-	TGCAGCGTTGAATCTCCGGGGGAATACTACGAGCAGTACTTC	CSVESPGEYYEQYF
TRBV6-5	TRBJ2-5	14	TRBD2	few	TGTGCCAGCAGTTATGCGGGGGGGCAAGAGACCCAGTACTTC	CASSYAGGQETQYF
TRBV21-1	TRBJ1-1	13	-	-	TGTGCCAGCAGCAAACGGACAGGGACTGAAGCTTTCTTT	CASSKRTGTEAFF
TRBV6-1	TRBJ2-5	12	-	-	TGTGCCAGCACCAGGGTTTTGGAGACCCAGTACTTC	CASTRVLETQYF
TRBV6-4	TRBJ2-1	16	TRBD2	-	TGTGCCAGCAGTGACACTCCTAGCGGGCCCTACAATGAGCAGTTCTTC	CASSDTPSGPYNEQFF
TRBV6-4	TRBJ2-7	14	TRBD2	-	TGTGCCAGCAGTGGGGGACTAGCGGAGTCCGAGCAGTACTTC	CASSGGLAESEQYF
TRBV9	TRBJ2-1	17	-	-	TGTGCCAGCAGCGTAGGAGACCAGCGGAGCTCCTACAATGAGCAGTTCTTC	CASSVGDQRSSYNEQFF
TRBV3-1	TRBJ1-1	15	-	-	TGTGCCAGCAGCCAAGATAAAACACGCTACTCGGCGGCTTTCTTT	CASSQDKTRYSAAFF
TRBV4-1	TRBJ2-1	16	-	-	TGCGCCAGCAGCCAAGGGAGGGAATTGGGCCTCCGTGAGCAGTTCTTC	CASSQGRELGLREQFF
TRBV10-3	TRBJ1-5	15	-	few	TGTGCCATCAGTGAGTCCCCCACAGGTGATCAGCCCCAGCATTTT	CAISESPTGDQPQHF
TRBV7-2	TRBJ1-4	14	-	few	TGTGCCAGCAGCTTTGAAGCTGGTAATGAAAAACTGTTTTTT	CASSFEAGNEKLFF
TRBV5-1	TRBJ2-1	14	-	-	TGCGCCAGCAAAGGGGGTTCGGGAGGAAATGAGCAGTTCTTC	CASKGGSGGNEQFF
TRBV20-1	TRBJ1-2	13	TRBD1	-	TGCAGTGCTAGACAGGGACAGGGATTTGGCTACACCTTC	CSARQGQGFGYTF
TRBV3-1	TRBJ2-6	17	-	-	TGTGCCAGCAGACCCGTAAAGACTGGGTGGGGGGCCAACGTCCTGACTTTC	CASRPVKTGWGANVLTF
TRBV14	TRBJ2-7	16	TRBD2	-	TGTGCCAGCAGCCAACCGATGACTAGCGGGAACAACGAGCAGTACTTC	CASSQPMTSGNNEQYF
TRBV29-1	TRBJ2-7	16	TRBD1	few	TGCAGCGCGACCGGACAGGGGGCGACAAGTACCTACGAGCAGTACTTC	CSATGQGATSTYEQYF
TRBV20-1	TRBJ2-3	16	TRBD2	-	TGCAGTGCTAGAGTCGGAGGCGGGAGGGGGGCAGATACGCAGTATTTT	CSARVGGGRGADTQYF
TRBV12-3/TRBV12-4	TRBJ1-6	15	-	-	TGTGCCAGCAGTAGGGAAGACTCCTATAATTCACCCCTCCACTTT	CASSREDSYNSPLHF
TRBV4-2	TRBJ2-4	14	-	-	TGTGCCAGCAGCCAAGATCGGGCGGGGCTTGAGCAGTACTTC	CASSQDRAGLEQYF
TRBV5-8	TRBJ2-7	13	-	-	TGTGCCAGCAAGGGATTCCGACCTTACGAGCAGTACTTC	CASKGFRPYEQYF
TRBV6-6	TRBJ2-4	14	-	-	TGTGCCAGCAGCGCCCGCCCGGCCAAAAACATTCAGTACTTC	CASSARPAKNIQYF
TRBV14	TRBJ2-7	14	TRBD2	-	TGTGCCAGCAACCCTAGCGGGAGTTGGGACGAGCAGTACTTC	CASNPSGSWDEQYF
TRBV25-1	TRBJ1-2	14	TRBD1	-	TGTGCCGCAAAGGGGGGACAGGGGTTGGTTGGCTACACCTTC	CAAKGGQGLVGYTF
TRBV20-1	TRBJ2-5	15	TRBD2	-	TGCAGTGCTAGAGATAGGGACTACCGTCTAGGGACCCAGTACTTC	CSARDRDYRLGTQYF
TRBV7-2	TRBJ2-3	17	-	-	TGTGCCAGCAGCCCCGTCGCGCTGAGGGGGTTCACAGGTACGCAGTATTTT	CASSPVALRGFTGTQYF